A single sample is the source of the 21 T cell receptor beta chains below, sequenced in a study of blood T cell repertoires in COVID-19. Clones were sequenced by immunoSEQ multiplex PCR, and TCRdb holds only the in-frame ones, with some missing. Altogether some 330,000 clones are present, more than 75% being singletons, with the ten largest covering approximately 1.9%. Source material: PBMCs or T cells enriched from blood (not recorded which). All receptors come from a man in his forties in a cohort exposed to, infected with or recovered from COVID-19 (not recorded which).

The J gene is TRBJ1-2, the V gene TRBV25-1; the D gene is possibly TRBD1 (5 bases). CDR3 size: 15 residues. V was trimmed by 3 bases and J by 5 bases, leaving 16 bases between them. Looked up from germline, CDR1 is MGHDK and CDR2 is SYGVNS. In DNA, the CDR3 is TGTGCCAGCAGTGACGTAGGGGCGCTTTGGTATGGCTACACCTTC. Translated, it gives CASSDVGALWYGYTF.

This clone was seen a single time. The genes are TRBV18 and TRBJ2-2; D is perhaps TRBD1 (6 bases). The CDR3 contains 16 residues. Trimming took off 0 bases at V and 2 bases at J, with 10 bases between the two ends. Germline V CDR1 and CDR2: KGHSH, LQKENI. CDR3 loop: CASSPPGQHNTGELFF. In nucleotides, the CDR3 is TGTGCCAGCTCACCACCAGGACAGCATAACACCGGGGAGCTGTTTTTT.

CDR3 sequence: CASSLILTEAFF. Written as DNA, the CDR3 is TGTGCCAGCAGTTTAATCCTAACTGAAGCTTTCTTT. The chain carries TRBV28 and TRBJ1-1; D is uncertain. The CDR3 is made up of 12 amino acids. Germline V gives CDR1 MDHEN, CDR2 SYDVKM. Trimming took off 2 bases at V and 5 bases at J, with 6 bases between the two ends.

The chain carries TRBV28 and TRBJ2-7; 9 bases align to TRBD2. CDR1 is MDHEN and CDR2 is SYDVKM in the germline V gene. The CDR3 totals 15 residues. V lost 4 bases to trimming and J lost 1 base; unmatched junction nucleotides: 5. The chain's CDR3 is CASSSRLAESYEQYF. The CDR3 DNA reads TGTGCCAGCAGTTCCCGACTAGCGGAGTCCTACGAGCAGTACTTC. Supplemented by reference TRBV28 and TRBJ2-7, the full variable domain reads DVKVTQSSRYLVKRTGEKVFLECVQDMDHENMFWYRQDPGLGLRLIYFSYDVKMKEKGDIPEGYSVSREKKERFSLILESASTNQTSMYLCASSSRLAESYEQYFGPGTRLTVT.

This chain connects TRBV24-1 to TRBJ2-2; a possible D gene is TRBD2 (6 bases). Germline values: CDR1 KGHDR, CDR2 SFDVKD. V lost 4 bases and J 8 bases, leaving 13 bases between the germline ends. CDR3 length: 14 amino acids. The chain's CDR3 is CATSEPLASGELFF. The DNA of the CDR3 is TGTGCCACCAGTGAACCTCTAGCGTCGGGGGAGCTGTTTTTT.

The rearrangement links TRBV11-2 to TRBJ1-2, with D perhaps TRBD1 (6 bases). The CDR3 has 14 amino acids. CDR1 SGHAT and CDR2 FQNNGV come from the germline V gene. V was trimmed by 0 bases and J by 8 bases, leaving 13 bases between them. The CDR3 DNA follows: TGTGCCAGCAGCTTAGATGGGCTGGGGGCGGGCTACACCTTC. This codes for CASSLDGLGAGYTF.

This chain joins TRBV6-1 and TRBJ2-1, with D perhaps matching TRBD1 (7 bases). Trimming removed 3 bases from V and 9 bases from J, with 9 bases in between. This CDR3 is 12 amino acids long. Germline CDR1 reads MNHNS; CDR2 reads SASEGT. This chain's CDR3 is CASSEQGGEQFF. CDR3 DNA: TGTGCCAGCAGTGAGCAGGGGGGTGAGCAGTTCTTC.

The V and J genes are TRBV5-1 and TRBJ1-4, with D possibly being TRBD1 (6 bases). V lost 4 bases and J 8 bases, leaving 21 bases between the germline ends. CDR3 length: 16 residues. CDR1 is SGHRS and CDR2 is YFSETQ in the germline V gene. The CDR3: CASSDSGTSLREKLFF. In nucleotides, the CDR3 is TGCGCCAGCAGCGACTCCGGGACATCCTTAAGGGAAAAACTGTTTTTT.

J is TRBJ2-7 and V is TRBV15; the match to TRBD1 covers 9 bases. The CDR3 loop spans 15 amino acids. V dropped 5 bases and J dropped 2; count of bases not matched to a gene: 7. Germline V gene data show CDR1 as LNHNV and CDR2 as YYDKDF (reference sequence). The CDR3 reads CATSGGQGTTYEQYF. CDR3 DNA sequence: TGTGCCACCAGCGGGGGACAGGGAACCACCTACGAGCAGTACTTC.

The chain links TRBV5-1 to TRBJ2-7, with a possible D match to TRBD2 (6 bases). Trimming left V 3 bases short and J 2 bases short, with 9 bases between. This CDR3 has 13 residues. CDR1 is SGHRS, CDR2 YFSETQ, per germline. This CDR3 reads CASSSRGTYEQYF. The CDR3 coding sequence is TGCGCCAGCAGCTCGCGGGGTACCTACGAGCAGTACTTC.

This chain uses TRBV6-5 with TRBJ2-7, with 10 bases lining up with TRBD1. The junction had 5 bases not matched to a gene; V was cut back by 8 bases and J by 4 bases. Per the germline V gene, CDR1 is MNHEY and CDR2 is SVGAGI. This CDR3 is built from 13 residues. The CDR3 DNA reads as TGTGCCAGCGGACAGGGGGAGAAATACGAGCAGTACTTC. Protein product: CASGQGEKYEQYF.

The CDR3 spells CASSYSGGKGYGYTF. CDR3 nucleotide sequence: TGTGCCAGCAGTTACTCTGGAGGGAAGGGCTATGGCTACACCTTC. This chain joins TRBV6-2 or TRBV6-3 and TRBJ1-2; D is unclear. Germline CDR1 and CDR2: MNHEY and SVGEGT. The V end lost 0 bases, the J end lost 4 bases, and 12 bases lay between the germline ends. The CDR3 has 15 residues.

The J gene is TRBJ1-2, the V gene TRBV19; tentatively, D is TRBD1 (5 bases). This CDR3 is 13 amino acids long. Germline V gene data show CDR1 as LNHDA and CDR2 as SQIVND (reference sequence). The V end lost 1 base, the J end lost 7 bases, and 10 bases lay between the germline ends. The CDR3 DNA sequence: TGTGCCAGTAGTATAGGTTCGGGACTTGGCTACACCTTC. This sequence encodes CASSIGSGLGYTF. Full variable domain (outside the CDR3, taken from reference TRBV19 and TRBJ1-2): DGGITQSPKYLFRKEGQNVTLSCEQNLNHDAMYWYRQDPGQGLRLIYYSQIVNDFQKGDIAEGYSVSREKKESFPLTVTSAQKNPTAFYLCASSIGSGLGYTFGSGTRLTVV.

The V and J genes are TRBV7-2 and TRBJ1-6, with 7 bases fitting TRBD1. The germline V gene has CDR1 SGHTA and CDR2 FQGNSA. The CDR3 has 15 amino acids. V shed 2 bases and J 6 bases; nucleotides not matched to a gene: 4. CDR3 coding DNA: TGTGCCAGCAGCTTATTAGGGACAGCTAATTCACCCCTCCACTTT. Translating it yields CASSLLGTANSPLHF.

The chain carries TRBV7-9 and TRBJ2-5; possibly TRBD2 for D (7 bases). V was cut by 5 bases and J by 2 bases, with 12 bases left in between. The CDR3 loop spans 14 amino acids. CDR1 SEHNR and CDR2 FQNEAQ come from the germline V gene (reference sequence). CDR3 region: CASSRRGGQETQYF. The CDR3, as DNA: TGTGCCAGCAGCAGGAGGGGGGGACAAGAGACCCAGTACTTC.

This rearrangement joins TRBV30 to TRBJ2-3; D gene unclear. Looked up from germline, CDR1 is GTSNPN and CDR2 is SVGIG (reference sequence). The CDR3 contains 12 residues. V lost 1 base and J 7 bases, leaving 9 bases between the germline ends. As DNA, the CDR3 is TGTGCCTGGAGTGGCCCCGGGTATACGCAGTATTTT. Protein product: CAWSGPGYTQYF.

The chain combines TRBV10-3 with TRBJ1-4; unclear D gene. Trimming shortened V by 10 bases and J by 5 bases, and 17 bases separated the two germline ends. The CDR3 contains 14 residues. Germline V CDR1 and CDR2: ENHRY, SYGVKD. In DNA, the CDR3 is TGTGCCACCGGATCAGCGGCAGGAAATGAAAAACTGTTTTTT. Its translation: CATGSAAGNEKLFF.

The chain carries TRBV2 and TRBJ2-5, with a weak D call TRBD1 (6 bases). Per germline, CDR1 SNHLY and CDR2 FYNNEI. V lost 7 bases and J 4 bases, leaving 13 bases between the germline ends. This CDR3 spans 13 amino acids. CDR3 amino acids: CASIQTGRETQYF. CDR3 nucleotides: TGTGCCAGCATTCAGACAGGAAGAGAGACCCAGTACTTC.

V gene TRBV6-4 combines with J gene TRBJ1-2; D gene uncertain. This CDR3 contains 14 residues. V was clipped by 0 bases and J by 4 bases, with 9 bases between them. Germline lookup yields CDR1 MRHNA and CDR2 SNTAGT. The DNA of the CDR3 is TGTGCCAGCAGTGACTCGGGCTCCGTCTATGGCTACACCTTC. Protein product: CASSDSGSVYGYTF.

The chain employs TRBV5-1 and TRBJ2-5; 13 bases agree with TRBD2. CDR1 is SGHRS, CDR2 YFSETQ, per germline. J gave up 2 bases and V 4 bases, and 8 bases lay outside the gene matches. CDR3 size: 17 residues. The CDR3 reads CASSQGGGLAGQETQYF. The CDR3 DNA is TGCGCCAGCAGCCAAGGTGGGGGACTAGCGGGGCAAGAGACCCAGTACTTC.

This clone showed up just a few times. The chain combines TRBV4-1 with TRBJ2-7; 12 bases map to TRBD2. The V and J ends lost 2 bases and 5 bases, in that order; junction bases with no gene match: 4. The V gene's germline CDR1 is MGHRA and CDR2 YSYEKL. CDR3 length: 15 amino acids. The chain's CDR3 is CASSQLGLAGNEQYF. In nucleotides, the CDR3 is TGCGCCAGCAGCCAACTCGGACTAGCGGGGAACGAGCAGTACTTC.